The next 17 T cell receptor beta chains were all read from a single sample in a study of T cells in Graves' hyperthyroidism and ophthalmopathy. Researchers amplified the TCR beta CDR3 regions from RNA transcripts. The HTBI primer set was used in a first-round RT-PCR of the TCR CDR3. From the multiplex PCR reads, TCRdb called clonotypes with MiXCR, one entry per CDR3 protein. The sample lists fewer than 850,000 distinct CDR3 sequences; 15% to 20% were seen once. The sample comprised blood. These receptors were collected from a man aged 50-59 years with Graves' hyperthyroidism.

This clonotype was observed a handful of times. This chain uses TRBV6-1 with TRBJ2-3, with TRBD2 identical over 7 bases. Germline V gene lookup returns CDR1 MNHNS and CDR2 SASEGT. The V and J ends lost 10 bases and 2 bases, in that order; junction bases with no gene match: 6. This CDR3 spans 13 amino acids. CDR3 coding DNA: TGTGCCACCGCACTAGCGTACACAGATACGCAGTATTTT. Residues: CATALAYTDTQYF.

The V call is TRBV5-6, the J call TRBJ2-7; 10 bases line up with TRBD2. Per germline, CDR1 SGHDT and CDR2 YYEEEE. The CDR3 totals 15 residues. The J segment lost 2 bases and the V segment lost 2 bases, leaving 4 bases of the junction unmatched. CDR3 DNA: TGTGCCAGCAGCTTAGAGCGGGAGGGAGCCTACGAGCAGTACTTC. Protein sequence: CASSLEREGAYEQYF. Filled out from reference TRBV5-6 and TRBJ2-7, the complete variable domain reads DAGVTQSPTHLIKTRGQQVTLRCSPKSGHDTVSWYQQALGQGPQFIFQYYEEEERQRGNFPDRFSGHQFPNYSSELNVNALLLGDSALYLCASSLEREGAYEQYFGPGTRLTVT.

This clonotype was counted ten times or more. The chain employs TRBV10-3 and TRBJ2-7; possibly TRBD1 for D (6 bases). Germline V gene sequence: CDR1 ENHRY, CDR2 SYGVKD. The CDR3 has 14 residues. The V gene lost 10 bases and the J gene lost 4 bases, with 20 bases spanning the gap. DNA for the CDR3: TGTGCCACCCTCCCCGGCGCAGGGGTGTACGAGCAGTACTTC. The encoded protein is CATLPGAGVYEQYF.

This clonotype was found a few times. This sequence joins TRBV19 and TRBJ2-1; D remains ambiguous. V lost 6 bases to trimming and J lost 5 bases, with 8 bases between them. There are 12 residues in the CDR3. The germline CDR1 and CDR2 sequences are LNHDA and SQIVND (reference sequence). CDR3 residues: CASSGYHNEQFF. CDR3 DNA sequence: TGTGCCAGTAGCGGGTACCACAATGAGCAGTTCTTC.

This rearrangement joins TRBV6-1 to TRBJ1-4, with D perhaps TRBD1 (6 bases). The CDR3 has 14 amino acids. The germline CDR1 and CDR2 sequences are MNHNS and SASEGT. The V end lost 6 bases, the J end lost 5 bases, and 13 bases lay between the germline ends. DNA for the CDR3: TGTGCCAGCAGGCGGGACATCTGGAATGAAAAACTGTTTTTT. Translating it yields CASRRDIWNEKLFF.

This clonotype was seen more than once but under ten times. V is TRBV6-2 or TRBV6-3 and J is TRBJ2-7, with D uncertain. The germline gives CDR1 MNHEY, CDR2 SVGEGT. Trimming left V 2 bases short and J 3 bases short, with 8 bases between. The CDR3 sequence is 13 residues long. The CDR3 region is CASSYGEVYEQYF. In DNA form, the CDR3 reads TGTGCCAGCAGTTACGGAGAGGTCTACGAGCAGTACTTC.

This chain joins TRBV6-1 and TRBJ2-7; TRBD2 agrees at 9 bases. The V segment lost 5 bases and the J segment 7 bases; nucleotides outside the gene matches: 15. CDR1 is MNHNS, CDR2 SASEGT, per germline. This CDR3 region has 16 residues. The CDR3 nucleotides read TGTGCCAGCAGTCGTCCAGTAGCGGGAGCCTCGGGTGAGCAGTACTTC. It codes for CASSRPVAGASGEQYF.

The chain carries TRBV7-3 and TRBJ2-1, with 12 bases identical to TRBD2. Germline V lookup: CDR1 SGHTA, CDR2 FQGTGA. J lost 3 bases, V lost 1 base, and 4 bases had no gene match. This CDR3 spans 17 amino acids. The CDR3 loop is CASSLIGLAGFYNEQFF. The CDR3 nucleotides are TGTGCCAGCAGCTTAATAGGACTAGCGGGATTCTACAATGAGCAGTTCTTC.

This clonotype was counted at least ten times. The CDR3 loop reads CASSLAGRISGNTIYF. In DNA, the CDR3 is TGTGCCAGCAGCTTAGCCGGCCGTATCTCTGGAAACACCATATATTTT. The chain recombines TRBV11-2 with TRBJ1-3, with D hard to call. Trimming left V 1 base short and J 0 bases short, with 10 bases between. The CDR3 is 16 amino acids. CDR1 SGHAT and CDR2 FQNNGV come from the germline V gene.

The V and J genes are TRBV4-3 and TRBJ1-2, with TRBD1 matching 9 bases. Germline V lookup: CDR1 LGHNA, CDR2 YSLEER. Germline trimming cut 2 bases from V and 5 bases from J; bases unmatched to any gene: 3. The CDR3 contains 14 residues. DNA of the CDR3: TGCGCCAGCAGCCAACCCGGGACAGGGTATGGCTACACCTTC. Translating gives CASSQPGTGYGYTF.

This rearrangement joins TRBV6-1 to TRBJ2-7; a possible D gene is TRBD1 (5 bases). Germline V gives CDR1 MNHNS, CDR2 SASEGT. With 2 bases removed from V and 3 bases from J, the gap between germline ends came to 11 bases. The CDR3 spans 14 residues. CDR3 nucleotide sequence: TGTGCCAGCAGTGAACAGGGTGCAGGCTACGAGCAGTACTTC. Protein product: CASSEQGAGYEQYF.

The sample holds a few counts of this clonotype. The V gene is TRBV20-1, the J gene TRBJ2-7; 12 bases align to TRBD2. The CDR3 has 14 residues. The V gene's germline CDR1 is DFQATT and CDR2 SNEGSKA (reference sequence). The J segment lost 2 bases and the V segment lost 5 bases, leaving 4 bases of the junction unmatched. DNA for the CDR3: TGCAGTGCTGGGACTAGCGGGTTCCCCTACGAGCAGTACTTC. It encodes CSAGTSGFPYEQYF.

Of note for this clonotype: A much larger clone sits a single nucleotide away, making a read error possible. The rearrangement links TRBV30 to TRBJ2-7; TRBD1 might be the D (6 bases). CDR1 is GTSNPN, CDR2 SVGIG, per germline (reference sequence). Between the trimmed V and J ends, which lost 6 bases and 1 base, there was a span of 10 bases. The CDR3 totals 12 residues. CDR3 sequence: CACTGISYEQYF. For the CDR3, the DNA is TGTGCCTGCACAGGGATATCCTACGAGCAGTACTTC.

This clonotype was seen repeatedly, ten times or more. J is TRBJ2-2 and V is TRBV3-1, with TRBD2 matching over 8 bases. CDR3 length: 17 amino acids. CDR1 is LGHDT and CDR2 is YNNKEL in the germline V gene (reference sequence). V trimming: 4 bases; J trimming: 2 bases; junction bases outside the gene matches: 9. CDR3 bases: TGTGCCAGCAGCCTCCGCGCACTAGCGGTTAACACCGGGGAGCTGTTTTTT. Amino acid sequence: CASSLRALAVNTGELFF.

This chain links TRBV27 with TRBJ2-2, with a tentative D call TRBD1 (6 bases). This CDR3 region has 13 residues. Trimming cost V 7 bases and J 4 bases, with 10 bases left between them. The germline gives CDR1 MNHEY, CDR2 SMNVEV (reference sequence). This chain's CDR3 is CASKWGRTGELFF. The CDR3 region has the DNA TGTGCCAGCAAGTGGGGGCGCACCGGGGAGCTGTTTTTT.

This clonotype occurred a few times. J is TRBJ2-3 and V is TRBV7-2; TRBD1 matches 9 bases. V was clipped by 5 bases and J by 4 bases; unmatched bases: 7. The V gene's germline CDR1 is SGHTA and CDR2 FQGNSA. The CDR3 totals 15 residues. CDR3 loop: CASSRDRARADTQYF. As DNA, the CDR3 is TGTGCCAGCAGCCGGGACAGGGCGAGGGCAGATACGCAGTATTTT.

The rearrangement uses TRBV3-1 and TRBJ2-1; 11 bases line up with TRBD2. The germline CDR1 and CDR2 sequences are LGHDT and YNNKEL (reference sequence). Losses at the gene ends were 1 base for V and 6 bases for J; bases not matched to a gene: 5. CDR3 length: 16 residues. Here the CDR3 DNA reads TGTGCCAGCAGCCAAGCGGAGACTAGCGGGATCAATGAGCAGTTCTTC. Translated: CASSQAETSGINEQFF.